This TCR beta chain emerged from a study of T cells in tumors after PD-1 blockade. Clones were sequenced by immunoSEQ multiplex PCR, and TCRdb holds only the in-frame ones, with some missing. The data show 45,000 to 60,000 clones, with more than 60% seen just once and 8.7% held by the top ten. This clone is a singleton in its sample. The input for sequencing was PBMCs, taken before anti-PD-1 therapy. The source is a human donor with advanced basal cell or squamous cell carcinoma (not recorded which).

CDR3 DNA sequence: TGTGCCAGCAGCAAGAGAAACACCGGGGAGCTGTTTTTT. Its protein is CASSKRNTGELFF. V and J are TRBV9 and TRBJ2-2, with D hard to call. Germline-derived CDR1 and CDR2 are SGDLS and YYNGEE. V lost 4 bases to trimming and J lost 2 bases, with 6 bases between them. The CDR3 loop spans 13 amino acids.